A selection of T cell receptor beta chains follows, all from one sample in a study of shared clonotypes between healthy human individuals. TCRdb's table, derived via immunoSEQ multiplex PCR, lists solely in-frame clones and lacks some. The sample has fewer than 1.6 million clones; 98% to 99% are singletons. The material sequenced was naive CD4+ T cells sorted from blood. These receptors were taken from a man under 40 in good health. CDR3s include the opening cysteine and the closing phenylalanine or tryptophan. D genes are given only for firm matches. Clone size appears in some rows only: once, few, many, or a class for an expanded clone.

J gene	V gene	clone size	D gene	CDR3 protein	CDR3 DNA
TRBJ2-1	TRBV18	once	TRBD2	CASSPPGLAGGKEQFF	TGTGCCAGCTCACCCCCGGGACTAGCGGGGGGTAAGGAGCAGTTCTTC
TRBJ2-7	TRBV18	-	-	CASSPGSRGGGPYEQYF	TGTGCCAGCTCTCCCGGGAGCCGGGGAGGCGGGCCCTACGAGCAGTACTTC
TRBJ1-2	TRBV5-1	-	-	CASKRPGAASYGYTF	TGCGCCAGCAAAAGGCCAGGGGCCGCCTCCTATGGCTACACCTTC
TRBJ2-7	TRBV7-7	-	TRBD1	CASSHGTGGRYEQYF	TGTGCCAGCAGCCACGGGACAGGGGGTCGGTACGAGCAGTACTTC
TRBJ2-1	TRBV11-3	-	TRBD2	CASSLSGSAYNEQFF	TGTGCCAGCAGCCTTAGCGGGAGTGCCTACAATGAGCAGTTCTTC
TRBJ1-3	TRBV7-9	once	-	CASSQVGDAGNTIYF	TGTGCCAGCAGCCAAGTAGGGGACGCTGGAAACACCATATATTTT
TRBJ2-2	TRBV28	-	-	CASRQGGTGELFF	TGTGCCAGCAGGCAGGGGGGTACCGGGGAGCTGTTTTTT
TRBJ2-5	TRBV19	-	-	CASSPGTMVGETQYF	TGTGCCAGTAGTCCTGGGACCATGGTCGGGGAGACCCAGTACTTC
TRBJ2-7	TRBV6-6	-	-	CASRSRTGGVAYEQYF	TGTGCCAGCAGGTCCCGGACCGGCGGGGTCGCCTACGAGCAGTACTTC
TRBJ2-2	TRBV5-8	once	-	CASSFNRNTGELFF	TGTGCCAGCAGCTTCAACAGGAACACCGGGGAGCTGTTTTTT
TRBJ2-2	TRBV5-4	-	-	CASSLAGARNTGELFF	TGTGCCAGCAGCTTGGCTGGCGCGAGAAACACCGGGGAGCTGTTTTTT
TRBJ1-5	TRBV19	once	-	CASSTDGSLGPQHF	TGTGCCAGTAGTACGGACGGTTCTTTAGGGCCCCAGCATTTT
TRBJ2-7	TRBV29-1	-	TRBD1	CSVEWRTGGEQYF	TGCAGCGTTGAGTGGCGGACAGGGGGCGAGCAGTACTTC
TRBJ2-7	TRBV15	-	-	CATSRGLGGAYEQYF	TGTGCCACCAGCAGAGGGTTAGGGGGTGCCTACGAGCAGTACTTC
TRBJ2-3	TRBV28	-	-	CASSWGHGSNTDTQYF	TGTGCCAGCAGCTGGGGACACGGGAGTAACACAGATACGCAGTATTTT
TRBJ1-2	TRBV18	-	TRBD1	CASSPMDRARGDGYTF	TGTGCCAGCTCACCGATGGACAGGGCCCGGGGGGATGGCTACACCTTC
TRBJ1-2	TRBV6-1	-	TRBD1	CASSLDRGPGGYTF	TGTGCCAGCAGTTTAGACAGGGGCCCTGGTGGCTACACCTTC
TRBJ1-5	TRBV7-9	-	TRBD1	CASSSLSGTAPNQPQHF	TGTGCCAGCAGCTCTTTAAGCGGGACAGCACCCAATCAGCCCCAGCATTTT
TRBJ2-5	TRBV19	-	TRBD2	CASSSRFSGSKLLATQYF	TGTGCCAGTAGTTCCCGCTTTAGCGGGAGTAAACTTTTGGCGACCCAGTACTTC
TRBJ2-1	TRBV13	-	TRBD1	CASSQGQDLVYNEQFF	TGTGCCAGCAGCCAAGGACAGGACCTCGTCTACAATGAGCAGTTCTTC
TRBJ2-7	TRBV30	-	TRBD1	CAWTYGQGPYEQYF	TGTGCCTGGACCTATGGACAGGGGCCCTACGAGCAGTACTTC
TRBJ1-2	TRBV29-1	-	-	CSVDTGLLNYGYTF	TGCAGCGTTGATACCGGCCTCTTGAACTATGGCTACACCTTC
TRBJ1-4	TRBV5-4	-	TRBD1	CASSLGAGTGGEKLFF	TGTGCCAGCAGCTTGGGGGCCGGGACAGGAGGAGAAAAACTGTTTTTT
TRBJ2-6	TRBV5-5	once	-	CASSYRRGGANVLTF	TGTGCCAGCAGCTACCGCAGGGGCGGGGCCAACGTCCTGACTTTC
TRBJ1-4	TRBV5-1	-	TRBD1	CASSSGGGNEKLFF	TGCGCCAGCAGCTCAGGGGGCGGAAATGAAAAACTGTTTTTT
TRBJ2-7	TRBV6-6	-	-	CASSYGAEYEQYF	TGTGCCAGCAGTTACGGGGCCGAATACGAGCAGTACTTC
TRBJ2-1	TRBV5-1	-	-	CASSSDGHNEQFF	TGCGCCAGCAGCTCCGACGGACACAATGAGCAGTTCTTC
TRBJ2-5	TRBV11-3	-	-	CASSRFQETQYF	TGTGCCAGCAGCCGGTTCCAAGAGACCCAGTACTTC
TRBJ2-1	TRBV29-1	-	-	CSVARDGQFF	TGCAGCGTGGCCAGGGATGGGCAGTTCTTC
TRBJ2-7	TRBV19	-	-	CASSIQGSYEQYF	TGTGCCAGTAGTATTCAGGGGTCCTACGAGCAGTACTTC
TRBJ1-5	TRBV28	-	-	CASSDGLGSGNQPQHF	TGTGCCAGCAGTGATGGTCTAGGGTCCGGCAATCAGCCCCAGCATTTT
TRBJ1-2	TRBV7-1	-	-	CASSLHGGGYTF	TGTGCCAGCAGCTTGCATGGGGGCGGCTACACCTTC
TRBJ2-3	TRBV5-4	-	-	CASSRELAHDLDTQYF	TGTGCCAGCAGCCGTGAACTAGCCCATGATTTAGATACGCAGTATTTT
TRBJ2-7	TRBV7-6	-	TRBD1	CASSRTGAYEQYF	TGTGCCAGCAGCCGGACAGGGGCCTACGAGCAGTACTTC
TRBJ1-2	TRBV9	-	-	CASSPDGTYGYTF	TGTGCCAGCAGCCCCGATGGGACCTATGGCTACACCTTC
TRBJ2-5	TRBV18	-	-	CASSPRQLQETQYF	TGTGCCAGCTCACCACGACAGTTACAAGAGACCCAGTACTTC
TRBJ2-5	TRBV4-1	-	-	CASRYGASSLETQYF	TGCGCCAGCAGGTACGGAGCCTCTTCGTTGGAGACCCAGTACTTC
TRBJ1-5	TRBV5-5	-	-	CASSPGPGRQPQHF	TGTGCCAGCAGTCCAGGGCCGGGGCGTCAGCCCCAGCATTTT
TRBJ1-5	TRBV10-1	once	-	CASSERSGATQHF	TGCGCCAGCAGTGAGAGGTCAGGGGCTACCCAGCATTTT
TRBJ1-2	TRBV2	-	TRBD1	CASSAADRADFYGYTF	TGTGCCAGCAGTGCCGCCGACAGGGCCGACTTCTATGGCTACACCTTC
TRBJ2-5	TRBV18	-	TRBD2	CASSPGSGVETQYF	TGTGCCAGCTCACCAGGTAGCGGGGTAGAGACCCAGTACTTC
TRBJ1-5	TRBV6-1	-	-	CASSKGVGNQPQHF	TGTGCCAGCAGTAAAGGGGTGGGCAATCAGCCCCAGCATTTT
TRBJ1-1	TRBV7-9	-	-	CASSLTGHRNTEAFF	TGTGCCAGCAGCTTAACGGGACACAGAAACACTGAAGCTTTCTTT
TRBJ1-2	TRBV6-5	-	-	CASTQTASGYGYTF	TGTGCCAGCACCCAGACAGCGTCTGGCTATGGCTACACCTTC
TRBJ1-1	TRBV6-1	-	-	CASTSGRLAFF	TGTGCCAGCACTTCGGGTAGGCTAGCTTTCTTT
TRBJ2-2	TRBV6-5	-	-	CASGVLGIETGELFF	TGTGCCAGCGGGGTTTTGGGGATCGAGACCGGGGAGCTGTTTTTT
TRBJ2-7	TRBV7-9	-	TRBD2	CASSFEESGIYEQYF	TGTGCCAGCAGCTTCGAGGAAAGCGGGATCTACGAGCAGTACTTC
TRBJ2-3	TRBV29-1	-	-	CSFRGVGITDTQYF	TGCAGCTTTAGGGGTGTGGGGATCACAGATACGCAGTATTTT
TRBJ2-1	TRBV6-5	-	-	CASRTLFADEQFF	TGTGCCAGCAGGACCTTATTTGCAGATGAGCAGTTCTTC
TRBJ2-7	TRBV13	-	-	CASSLVVGPYEQYF	TGTGCCAGCAGCTTAGTGGTGGGCCCCTACGAGCAGTACTTC
TRBJ2-1	TRBV7-2	-	-	CASSSLYEQFF	TGTGCCAGCAGCTCCCTATATGAGCAGTTCTTC
TRBJ2-7	TRBV19	-	-	CASSIRGSNYEQYF	TGTGCCAGTAGTATCCGGGGCAGTAATTACGAGCAGTACTTC
TRBJ2-3	TRBV5-1	once	-	CASSREVRAGTDTQYF	TGCGCCAGCAGCCGGGAAGTTAGGGCAGGCACAGATACGCAGTATTTT
TRBJ2-1	TRBV6-1	-	-	CASRGGSYNEQFF	TGTGCCAGCAGGGGGGGCTCCTACAATGAGCAGTTCTTC
TRBJ2-2	TRBV9	-	-	CASSVDPGANTGELFF	TGTGCCAGCAGCGTAGATCCGGGGGCGAACACCGGGGAGCTGTTTTTT
TRBJ2-7	TRBV5-1	-	-	CASSSRPTSQGRTVLREQYF	TGCGCCAGCAGCTCCCGCCCCACCTCACAGGGTAGAACGGTCCTCCGCGAGCAGTACTTC
TRBJ2-7	TRBV6-6	-	TRBD2	CASRTSGIAYEQYF	TGTGCCAGCAGGACTAGCGGGATTGCCTACGAGCAGTACTTC